These T cell receptor beta chains were read from a single sample in a study of T cell responses to AZD1222 COVID-19 vaccine. Clones were read by immunoSEQ multiplex PCR, and TCRdb kept only the in-frame ones, dropping some. The profile shows about 140,000 clones, around 90% of them singletons. The sequencing here drew on peripheral blood, taken 28 days after the second AZD1222 dose. The receptors derive from an adult who received the AZD1222 COVID-19 vaccine. Each CDR3 is given with its conserved first and last residue. The order of the fields is D gene, clone size, J gene, V gene, CDR3 DNA, CDR3 protein. The D gene is left open where the match is weak. Where a row states a size, it is once, few, many or the class of an expanded clone; other rows omit it.

>TRBD1|-|TRBJ1-1|TRBV15
TGTGCCACCAGCGGGACAGGGGGTGAGAACACTGAAGCTTTCTTT
CATSGTGGENTEAFF
>-|-|TRBJ1-6|TRBV19
TGTGCCAGTAGTATACGGATCTCCTATAATTCACCCCTCCACTTT
CASSIRISYNSPLHF
>TRBD2|-|TRBJ2-1|TRBV28
TGTGCCAGCATCCTAGCGGGCTACAATGAGCAGTTCTTC
CASILAGYNEQFF
>-|-|TRBJ1-5|TRBV3-1/TRBV3-2
TGTGCCAGCAGCCAAGGTTCGGGGGCGCGGAGTCAGCCCCAGCATTTT
CASSQGSGARSQPQHF
>-|-|TRBJ1-2|TRBV30
TGTGCCGGGTCTCGTAGGAAAGCGGATGGCTACACCTTC
CAGSRRKADGYTF
>TRBD1|-|TRBJ2-4|TRBV13
TGTGCCAGCAGCTATAGGGGACAGTTAAACATTCAGTACTTC
CASSYRGQLNIQYF
>TRBD2|once|TRBJ2-1|TRBV28
TGTGCCAGCAGTTATTCTAGCGGCGGAAATGAGCAGTTCTTC
CASSYSSGGNEQFF
>TRBD1|-|TRBJ1-3|TRBV5-1
TGCGCCAGCAGCTCGGGACAGGGATCCGGAAACACCATATATTTT
CASSSGQGSGNTIYF
>-|-|TRBJ1-4|TRBV11-2
TGTGCCAGCAGCTTAGGACAGATTAATGAAAAACTGTTTTTT
CASSLGQINEKLFF
>-|-|TRBJ1-1|TRBV15
TGTGCCACCAGCAGAGACCAGAACACTGAAGCTTTCTTT
CATSRDQNTEAFF
>-|-|TRBJ2-1|TRBV19
TGTGCCAGTAGTATACATAGCGGCTCCTACAATGAGCAGTTCTTC
CASSIHSGSYNEQFF
>-|-|TRBJ1-4|TRBV11-1
TGTGCCAGCAGCTTAGCCGGAGGGCAGGGCGAAAAACTGTTTTTT
CASSLAGGQGEKLFF
>-|-|TRBJ1-2|TRBV6-2/TRBV6-3
TGTGCCAGCAGTTACTCGTTCGGCGGGGGATCCTATGGCTACACCTTC
CASSYSFGGGSYGYTF
>TRBD2|-|TRBJ2-1|TRBV4-2
TGTGCCAGCAGCCAAGATAACCTAGCGGGAAGGCAGTTCTTC
CASSQDNLAGRQFF
>TRBD1|-|TRBJ1-1|TRBV11-3
TGTGCCAGCAGCTGGGACAGCCAAAGGAGCACTGAAGCTTTCTTT
CASSWDSQRSTEAFF
>TRBD2|once|TRBJ2-1|TRBV27
TGTGCCAGCAGTTTATCCTCTAGCGGGAGGGACAATGAGCAGTTCTTC
CASSLSSSGRDNEQFF
>-|-|TRBJ1-5|TRBV15
TGTGCCACCAGCAGCCGAGCCGGGACGATTAGCAATCAGCCCCAGCATTTT
CATSSRAGTISNQPQHF
>TRBD1|-|TRBJ1-5|TRBV10-3
TGTGCCATCAGCCCGGGACAGGGGGTGCAGCCCCAGCATTTT
CAISPGQGVQPQHF